The 2 T cell receptor beta chains below all came from one sample that was sequenced in a study of OX40 agonist ivuxolimab in advanced cancers. Libraries were built with the immunoSEQ multiplex PCR assay. In TCRdb, the immuneACCESS table is reduced to in-frame sequences with V and J assigned. These tables do not hold every clone; where another copy was compared, an unresolved V gene accounts for under half, and the others remain unexplained. The sample includes tens of thousands of clones, with about 93% observed a single time. Approximately 0.58% of the sample is taken by the ten largest. The sample was CD4+ or CD8+ T cells sorted from blood, taken in a trial of the OX40 agonist ivuxolimab. The receptors stem from an adult with an advanced solid tumor such as melanoma, head and neck, liver or kidney cancer.

This clone was recorded only once. V usage is TRBV28 and J usage is TRBJ1-2; TRBD1 agrees at 12 bases. The CDR3 is 16 residues long. Trimming at V came to 6 bases and at J to 4 bases, leaving 9 bases not matched to a gene. Germline assignment: CDR1 MDHEN and CDR2 SYDVKM. In nucleotides, the CDR3 is TGTGCCAGCAGCACTCGCCGGGACAGGGGGCCCTATGGCTACACCTTC. The encoded protein is CASSTRRDRGPYGYTF.

This rearrangement joins TRBV29-1 to TRBJ2-1; 9 bases map to TRBD2. There are 13 residues in the CDR3. Per germline, CDR1 SQVTM and CDR2 ANQGSEA. Germline trimming cut 7 bases from V and 7 bases from J; bases unmatched to any gene: 8. This CDR3 is CSAGTSLGNEQFF. DNA of the CDR3: TGCAGCGCCGGGACTAGCCTGGGGAATGAGCAGTTCTTC.